These 23 T cell receptor beta chains were sequenced from one sample in a study of CD8+CD57+ T cells in acquired aplastic anemia. Both TCR beta VDJ combination and CDR3 sequence profiling were carried out. Genomic DNA was the template for this profiling. TCRdb re-derived calls from the reads in MiXCR, one entry per CDR3 protein. The profile shows around 140,000 distinct CDR3 sequences, less than 45% of them singletons. Sequencing was carried out using sorted CD4+, CD8+, or CD8+CD57+ T cells (not recorded which) from PBMCs. These receptors were obtained from a human donor in good health, serving as a control.

In its sample, this clonotype was seen a few times. The chain recombines TRBV7-9 with TRBJ2-7, with D possibly called TRBD1 or TRBD2 (5 bases each). There are 13 residues in the CDR3. The germline V gene has CDR1 SEHNR and CDR2 FQNEAQ (reference sequence). V was cut by 0 bases and J by 3 bases, with 6 bases left in between. The CDR3 bases are TGTGCCAGCAGCTTAGCGGGGGTCTACGAGCAGTACTTC. This codes for CASSLAGVYEQYF.

The gene calls are TRBV29-1 and TRBJ1-6; TRBD1 matches at 7 bases. J lost 7 bases, V lost 8 bases, and 8 bases had no gene match. Germline loops: CDR1 SQVTM, CDR2 ANQGSEA. CDR3 length: 13 amino acids. CDR3: CSTRTGENSPLHF. CDR3 in DNA: TGCAGCACAAGGACAGGCGAGAATTCACCCCTCCACTTT.

This clonotype was detected ten times or more. This chain uses TRBV7-9 with TRBJ1-4, with D hard to call. In germline, CDR1 is SEHNR, CDR2 FQNEAQ (reference sequence). The CDR3 has 12 amino acids. V was trimmed by 5 bases and J by 7 bases, leaving 8 bases between them. CDR3: CASSAGPEKLFF. CDR3 bases: TGTGCCAGCAGCGCCGGACCTGAAAAACTGTTTTTT.

The rearrangement links TRBV3-1 to TRBJ1-4; D is possibly TRBD1 (6 bases). CDR3 length equals 13 residues. Trimming took off 0 bases at V and 11 bases at J, with 10 bases between the two ends. Germline V lookup: CDR1 LGHDT, CDR2 YNNKEL (reference sequence). The CDR3 is CASSQDRRGKLFF. The CDR3 nucleotides read TGTGCCAGCAGCCAAGACCGTAGGGGGAAACTGTTTTTT.

This chain joins TRBV19 and TRBJ1-2; no reliable D call. Trimming cost V 3 bases and J 5 bases, with 13 bases left between them. The CDR3 totals 14 residues. CDR1 and CDR2 (germline): LNHDA, SQIVND (reference sequence). CDR3 sequence (DNA): TGTGCCAGTAGTATCGACGGATTCTTGTATGGCTACACCTTC. It is translated as CASSIDGFLYGYTF.

The rearrangement uses TRBV18 and TRBJ2-1; D possibly corresponds to TRBD1 (6 bases). Germline lookup yields CDR1 KGHSH and CDR2 LQKENI. This CDR3 contains 15 residues. V gave up 3 bases and J gave up 4 bases, with 13 bases separating them. The CDR3 sequence is CASSPGRGIYNEQFF. CDR3 DNA sequence: TGTGCCAGCTCACCTGGCAGGGGAATTTACAATGAGCAGTTCTTC.

In its sample, this clonotype was seen a few times. Just one base apart from a much larger clone, this may be a read error. The chain joins TRBV7-9 to TRBJ1-4, with 11 bases lining up with TRBD1. This CDR3 contains 15 residues. CDR1 is SEHNR and CDR2 is FQNEAQ in the germline V gene (reference sequence). V was clipped by 5 bases and J by 8 bases; unmatched bases: 7. Written as DNA, the CDR3 is TGTGCCAGCAGCCCGCTGGGACAGGGGGACGAAAAACTGTTTTTT. Its translation is CASSPLGQGDEKLFF.

On this clonotype: No DNA is shown, since the ends of the CDR3 on it are uncertain; the CDR3 is the one TCRdb lists. This chain joins TRBV15 and TRBJ1-2. The CDR3 is made up of 15 amino acids, end residues included. Germline CDR1 reads LNHNV; CDR2 reads YYDKDF (reference sequence). The CDR3 sequence: CATCSARGDSDGYTF.

The chain is built from TRBV29-1 and TRBJ2-5; D perhaps matches TRBD2 (6 bases). The CDR3 covers 14 residues. Trimming removed 3 bases from V and 1 base from J, with 12 bases in between. The V gene's germline CDR1 is SQVTM and CDR2 ANQGSEA. The CDR3 region is CSVDGQRVQETQYF. DNA of the CDR3: TGCAGCGTTGATGGCCAGCGGGTCCAAGAGACCCAGTACTTC.

The J gene is TRBJ1-1, the V gene TRBV11-2, with a possible D match to TRBD1 (6 bases). In germline, CDR1 is SGHAT, CDR2 FQNNGV. The CDR3 sequence is 13 residues long. The V gene lost 0 bases and the J gene lost 8 bases, with 10 bases spanning the gap. DNA of the CDR3: TGTGCCAGCAGCTTAGATCTAGGGGGGGAAGCTTTCTTT. Translation: CASSLDLGGEAFF.

This clonotype was picked up one time. One base away lies a much larger clone, so this may be a sequencing read error. This rearrangement joins TRBV27 to TRBJ2-7; 8 bases agree with TRBD1. The CDR3 sequence is 16 residues long. The trim removed 0 bases at V and 2 bases at J, leaving 6 bases unmatched. Germline values: CDR1 MNHEY, CDR2 SMNVEV (reference sequence). The CDR3 DNA reads as TGTGCCAGCAGTTTATCTAGCAGGGGGCTGCCCTACGAGCAGTACTTC. Residues: CASSLSSRGLPYEQYF.

Remarks on this clonotype: Lacking the conserved final phenylalanine or tryptophan, this CDR3 likely reflects a read error. The chain employs TRBV5-6 and TRBJ2-1; D tentatively fits TRBD1 or TRBD2 (5 bases each). Germline V gene data show CDR1 as SGHDT and CDR2 as YYEEEE. This CDR3 contains 15 residues. The CDR3 DNA is TGTGCCAGCAGCATGGGACGGAGCTCCTACAATGGGCAGTTCTCC. It specifies CASSMGRSSYNGQFS.

This clonotype was observed many times. J is TRBJ1-1 and V is TRBV12-3 or TRBV12-4; no clear D. Trimming pared 6 bases from V and 7 bases from J, leaving 15 bases between. The length of the CDR3 is 13 residues. The CDR3 DNA sequence: TGTGCCAGCAGCCGAGAGTGGGCCGTTGAAGCTTTCTTT. Its protein product is CASSREWAVEAFF.

The chain joins TRBV20-1 to TRBJ2-5, with TRBD2 identical over 8 bases. The CDR3 extends over 13 amino acids. V lost 5 bases, J lost 1 base, and 3 bases stayed unmatched. Germline V gives CDR1 DFQATT, CDR2 SNEGSKA (reference sequence). DNA of the CDR3: TGCAGTGCTTTAAGCGGGGGCCAAGAGACCCAGTACTTC. It translates to CSALSGGQETQYF.

As for this clonotype: Since a much larger clone is just one base distant, this may be a read error. Written as DNA, the CDR3 is TGCGCCAGCAGCTTGGGGTGGGGTGAAGCTAGCGGGAGGCCCCATGAGCAGTTCTTC. Amino acid sequence: CASSLGWGEASGRPHEQFF. The chain has TRBV5-1 and TRBJ2-1, with TRBD2 identical over 11 bases. This CDR3 contains 19 residues. CDR1 and CDR2 (germline): SGHRS, YFSETQ. With 0 bases clipped from V and 8 bases from J, the junction kept 16 bases outside the gene matches.

This clonotype was counted between two and nine times. The chain is built from TRBV6-1 and TRBJ2-3; D might be TRBD1 (5 bases). This CDR3 region has 15 residues. V lost 5 bases, J lost 0 bases, and 12 bases lay in between. The germline CDR1 and CDR2 sequences are MNHNS and SASEGT. Written as DNA, the CDR3 is TGTGCCAGCAGTAGGGGCGCGTTTAGCACAGATACGCAGTATTTT. Amino acids: CASSRGAFSTDTQYF.

V usage is TRBV7-2 and J usage is TRBJ2-1; 7 nucleotides agree with TRBD2. The CDR3 is made up of 11 amino acids. CDR1 is SGHTA and CDR2 is FQGNSA in the germline V gene. The V and J ends lost 5 bases and 13 bases, in that order; junction bases with no gene match: 5. Here the CDR3 reads CASSGGLEQFF. In DNA form, the CDR3 reads TGTGCCAGCAGCGGTGGACTAGAACAGTTCTTC.

The V and J genes are TRBV24-1 and TRBJ2-5, with 11 bases that match TRBD2. Germline loops: CDR1 KGHDR, CDR2 SFDVKD. Germline trimming cut 3 bases from V and 5 bases from J; bases unmatched to any gene: 4. CDR3 size: 15 residues. CDR3 in DNA: TGTGCCACCAGTGATGTAACTAGCGGGGGTGAGACCCAGTACTTC. It yields the protein CATSDVTSGGETQYF.

This clonotype appeared a few times. A much larger clone lies a single base off, so this may be a read error. The chain combines TRBV14 with TRBJ2-1; D perhaps matches TRBD1 (5 bases). CDR1 SGHDN and CDR2 FVKESK come from the germline V gene. The V and J ends lost 4 bases and 10 bases respectively, with 17 bases between them. The CDR3 loop spans 14 amino acids. CDR3 sequence (DNA): TGTGCCAGCAGCCGCGGACACATTACTGGCGAGCAGTTCTTC. It is translated as CASSRGHITGEQFF.

Remarks on this clonotype: A much larger clone sits a single nucleotide away, making a read error possible. The rearrangement joins TRBV5-4 to TRBJ1-3, with TRBD1 matching over 7 bases. This CDR3 region has 15 residues. Germline values: CDR1 SGHNT, CDR2 YYREEE (reference sequence). CDR3 in DNA: TGTGCCAGCAGCTTCTCGGGACAGCATGGTAACACCACATATTTT. Protein sequence: CASSFSGQHGNTTYF.

This clonotype was recorded many times. The chain links TRBV7-7 to TRBJ2-2, with 8 nucleotides matching TRBD2. Looked up from germline, CDR1 is SSHAT and CDR2 is FNYEAQ (reference sequence). This CDR3 is built from 17 residues. Trimming took 1 base from V and 4 from J; bases not matched to a gene: 8. For the CDR3, the DNA is TGTGCCAGCAGCTTAGGGAGGACTAGCCGAGGCACCGGGGAGCTGTTTTTT. This translates into CASSLGRTSRGTGELFF.

The sample holds many counts of this clonotype. The chain has TRBV10-3 and TRBJ1-5; no clear D. Trimming shortened V by 6 bases and J by 4 bases, and 7 bases separated the two germline ends. CDR1 ENHRY and CDR2 SYGVKD come from the germline V gene. The CDR3 length is 12 residues. The CDR3 DNA sequence: TGTGCCATCAGAGGAACTAATCAGCCCCAGCATTTT. Translated: CAIRGTNQPQHF.

As concerns this clonotype: An end of the junction differs from the germline gene, which may be a read error. The chain has TRBV11-2 and TRBJ1-2, with TRBD1 matching 12 bases. Germline V gene lookup returns CDR1 SGHAT and CDR2 FQNNGV. This CDR3 comprises 16 residues. CDR3 nucleotide sequence: TGTGCCAGCCGCTTAGGGTTGGGACAGGGGGCCGGGGGCTACACCTTC. Translated: CASRLGLGQGAGGYTF.